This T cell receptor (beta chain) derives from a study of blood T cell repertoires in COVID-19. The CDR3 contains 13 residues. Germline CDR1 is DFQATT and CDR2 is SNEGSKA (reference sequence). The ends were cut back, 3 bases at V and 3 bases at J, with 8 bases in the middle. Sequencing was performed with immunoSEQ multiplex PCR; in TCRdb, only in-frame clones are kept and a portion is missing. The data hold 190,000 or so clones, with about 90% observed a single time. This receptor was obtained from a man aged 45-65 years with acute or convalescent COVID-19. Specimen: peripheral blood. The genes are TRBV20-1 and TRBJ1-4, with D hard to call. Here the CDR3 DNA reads TGCAGTGCTAGTGGGCCACCTAATGAAAAACTGTTTTTT. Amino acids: CSASGPPNEKLFF.